What follows are 10 T cell receptor beta chains derived from one specimen sequenced in a study of blood T cell repertoires in COVID-19. Assay used: immunoSEQ multiplex PCR; TCRdb lists only in-frame clones, some missing. The table shows roughly 290,000 clones, with approximately 83% occurring only once. The source material was PBMCs or T cells enriched from blood (not recorded which). The origin of the receptors is a man younger than 40 who had recovered from COVID-19.

The rearrangement links TRBV7-9 to TRBJ2-7; D possibly corresponds to TRBD1 (5 bases). This CDR3 is 13 amino acids long. Trimming took off 1 base at V and 4 bases at J, with 8 bases between the two ends. CDR1 SEHNR and CDR2 FQNEAQ come from the germline V gene (reference sequence). The CDR3 protein is CASSLGGPYEQYF. DNA of the CDR3: TGTGCCAGCAGCTTAGGGGGCCCGTACGAGCAGTACTTC. Drawing the rest from reference TRBV7-9 and TRBJ2-7, the complete variable domain is DTGVSQNPRHKITKRGQNVTFRCDPISEHNRLYWYRQTLGQGPEFLTYFQNEAQLEKSRLLSDRFSAERPKGSFSTLEIQRTEQGDSAMYLCASSLGGPYEQYFGPGTRLTVT.

The chain recombines TRBV3-1 (or the pseudogene TRBV3-2) with TRBJ2-7, with 8 bases identical to TRBD2. The J segment lost 6 bases and the V segment lost 4 bases, leaving 11 bases of the junction unmatched. The CDR3 contains 15 residues. The germline V gene has CDR1 LGHDT and CDR2 YNNKEL (reference sequence). In nucleotides, the CDR3 is TGTGCCAGCAGCCCCTATACGGGGGGGCCCCGCGAGCAGTACTTC. Its protein is CASSPYTGGPREQYF.

This sequence joins TRBV9 and TRBJ2-1; 10 bases fit TRBD1. The V gene's germline CDR1 is SGDLS and CDR2 YYNGEE. The CDR3 consists of 16 residues. Trimming removed 0 bases from V and 2 bases from J; junction bases left unmatched: 2. CDR3 region: CASSVGGQGAYNEQFF. As DNA, the CDR3 is TGTGCCAGCAGCGTAGGAGGACAGGGGGCCTACAATGAGCAGTTCTTC.

This clone was found once. V is TRBV10-3 and J is TRBJ2-5; TRBD1 matches at 7 bases. The J segment lost 4 bases and the V segment lost 4 bases, leaving 3 bases of the junction unmatched. CDR1 ENHRY and CDR2 SYGVKD come from the germline V gene. This CDR3 spans 13 amino acids. The CDR3 sequence is CAISGQGPETQYF. The CDR3 nucleotides are TGTGCCATCAGTGGACAGGGTCCAGAGACCCAGTACTTC.

The J gene is TRBJ1-2, the V gene TRBV4-3; 8 bases map to TRBD1. V lost 4 bases and J lost 2; bases outside the gene matches: 6. The germline CDR1 and CDR2 sequences are LGHNA and YSLEER. The CDR3 is 15 residues long. The CDR3 region is CASSLGQGQNYGYTF. DNA of the CDR3: TGCGCCAGCAGCCTTGGACAGGGCCAAAACTATGGCTACACCTTC.

This clone turned up a few times. This chain joins TRBV18 and TRBJ2-5; D possibly corresponds to TRBD1 (5 bases). Germline V gene sequence: CDR1 KGHSH, CDR2 LQKENI. Deletions cut 5 bases from V and 2 bases from J, with 9 bases between. This CDR3 spans 13 amino acids. Here the CDR3 reads CASSGAQQETQYF. The CDR3 DNA reads as TGTGCCAGCTCAGGGGCCCAACAAGAGACCCAGTACTTC.

The chain uses TRBV11-2 and TRBJ2-5; the match to TRBD2 covers 8 bases. Germline loops: CDR1 SGHAT, CDR2 FQNNGV. Unmatched junction bases numbered 3, after V lost 2 bases and J lost 1 base. The CDR3 has 15 amino acids. CDR3 loop: CASSLMRGVQETQYF. The CDR3 DNA reads as TGTGCCAGCAGCTTAATGCGGGGGGTCCAAGAGACCCAGTACTTC.

V is TRBV5-1 and J is TRBJ2-1; possible D gene TRBD2, 6 bases. Deletions cut 5 bases from V and 4 bases from J, with 22 bases between. From germline, CDR1 is SGHRS and CDR2 YFSETQ. This CDR3 contains 17 residues. The CDR3 here is CASRKGTSDYEYNEQFF. The CDR3 DNA reads as TGCGCCAGCAGGAAGGGCACTTCGGACTACGAGTACAATGAGCAGTTCTTC. The complete variable domain, with remaining parts taken from reference TRBV5-1 and TRBJ2-1, reads KAGVTQTPRYLIKTRGQQVTLSCSPISGHRSVSWYQQTPGQGLQFLFEYFSETQRNKGNFPGRFSGRQFSNSRSEMNVSTLELGDSALYLCASRKGTSDYEYNEQFFGPGTRLTVL.

This chain links TRBV7-9 with TRBJ2-1, with TRBD1 matching 7 bases. Germline CDR1 and CDR2: SEHNR and FQNEAQ (reference sequence). CDR3 length: 13 residues. Losses at the gene ends were 5 bases for V and 15 bases for J; bases not matched to a gene: 13. As DNA, the CDR3 is TGTGCCAGCAGCATCCGACAGGGAGAGATCCGGTTCTTC. Protein product: CASSIRQGEIRFF.

The chain uses TRBV7-9 and TRBJ2-2; TRBD1 might be the D (6 bases). Germline V lookup: CDR1 SEHNR, CDR2 FQNEAQ (reference sequence). The CDR3 runs 18 residues. V was cut by 4 bases and J by 5 bases, with 23 bases left in between. The CDR3: CASSSAEVFKGGTGELFF. The CDR3 coding sequence is TGTGCCAGCAGCTCCGCTGAAGTTTTTAAAGGGGGTACCGGGGAGCTGTTTTTT.